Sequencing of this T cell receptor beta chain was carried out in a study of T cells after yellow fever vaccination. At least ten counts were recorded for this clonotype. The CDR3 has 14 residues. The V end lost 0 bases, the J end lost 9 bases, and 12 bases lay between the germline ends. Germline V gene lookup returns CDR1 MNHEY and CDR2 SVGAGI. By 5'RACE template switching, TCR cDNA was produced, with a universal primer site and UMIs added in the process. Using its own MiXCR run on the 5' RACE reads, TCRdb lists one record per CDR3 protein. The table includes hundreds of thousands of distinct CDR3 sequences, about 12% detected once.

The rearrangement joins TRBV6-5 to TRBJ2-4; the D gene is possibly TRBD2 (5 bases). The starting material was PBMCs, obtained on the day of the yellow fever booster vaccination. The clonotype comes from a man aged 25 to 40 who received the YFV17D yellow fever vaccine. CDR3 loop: CASSYSVSGSIQYF. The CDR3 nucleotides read TGTGCCAGCAGTTACTCGGTATCGGGAAGCATTCAGTACTTC.